Each of the 10 T cell receptor beta chains below was sequenced from the same sample in a study of blood T cell repertoires in COVID-19. Sequencing was performed with immunoSEQ multiplex PCR; in TCRdb, only in-frame clones are kept and a portion is missing. Among about 88,000 clones listed, 80% to 95% were seen once. The sample was peripheral blood. These receptors were taken from a man aged 18 to 29 with COVID-19, enrolled during active disease.

J is TRBJ1-1 and V is TRBV18; TRBD1 matches at 11 bases. This CDR3 contains 13 residues. In germline, CDR1 is KGHSH, CDR2 LQKENI. After removal of 5 bases from V and 5 bases from J, the junction contained 1 base not matched to a gene. CDR3 protein: CASSGTGGTEAFF. The CDR3 DNA is TGTGCCAGCTCAGGGACAGGGGGGACTGAAGCTTTCTTT.

The chain has TRBV27 and TRBJ1-6; 7 bases fit TRBD1. The CDR3 sequence is 14 residues long. From germline, CDR1 is MNHEY and CDR2 SMNVEV (reference sequence). With V trimmed by 7 bases and J by 4 bases, 4 bases remained unmatched. The CDR3 sequence is CASTRDRYNSPLHF. Here the CDR3 DNA reads TGTGCCAGCACCCGGGACAGATATAATTCACCCCTCCACTTT.

The genes are TRBV19 and TRBJ2-5; TRBD2 agrees at 13 bases. Germline trimming cut 4 bases from V and 4 bases from J; bases unmatched to any gene: 3. This CDR3 comprises 15 residues. CDR1 LNHDA and CDR2 SQIVND come from the germline V gene (reference sequence). The CDR3 sequence: CASSTRLAGGETQYF. The CDR3, as DNA: TGTGCCAGTAGTACCCGACTAGCGGGAGGAGAGACCCAGTACTTC.

This chain uses TRBV12-3 or TRBV12-4 with TRBJ1-2; 7 bases fit TRBD1. The CDR3 consists of 13 residues. V dropped 6 bases and J dropped 7; count of bases not matched to a gene: 8. CDR3 protein: CASSFTGEVGYTF. CDR3 sequence (DNA): TGTGCCAGCAGCTTCACAGGGGAGGTTGGCTACACCTTC.

As regards this clone: A junction boundary mismatches the germline segment, possibly from a read error. The chain has TRBV28 and TRBJ1-4; perhaps TRBD1 as D (5 bases). The length of the CDR3 is 14 residues. Germline loops: CDR1 MDHEN, CDR2 SYDVKM. Here the CDR3 DNA reads TGTGCCAGCAGTTTTCCGGCAGGGAATGAAAAACTGCTTTTT. Translating gives CASSFPAGNEKLLF.

The chain has TRBV18 and TRBJ2-2, with 12 bases fitting TRBD1. Looked up from germline, CDR1 is KGHSH and CDR2 is LQKENI. CDR3 length: 15 amino acids. V lost 8 bases to trimming and J lost 1 base; unmatched junction nucleotides: 2. The CDR3 spells CASRDRGQNTGELFF. The CDR3 DNA sequence: TGTGCCAGCCGGGACAGGGGGCAGAACACCGGGGAGCTGTTTTTT.

The rearrangement links TRBV7-8 to TRBJ2-7; D remains ambiguous. The V end was cut by 5 bases, the J end by 1 base, with 6 bases between. This CDR3 comprises 12 residues. Per germline, CDR1 SGHVS and CDR2 FQNEAQ. This chain's CDR3 is CASSQQSYEQYF. DNA for the CDR3: TGTGCCAGCAGCCAACAGTCCTACGAGCAGTACTTC.

The J gene is TRBJ1-2, the V gene TRBV29-1; D is perhaps TRBD1 (5 bases). V was cut by 2 bases and J by 8 bases, with 15 bases left in between. In germline, CDR1 is SQVTM, CDR2 ANQGSEA. This CDR3 is 13 amino acids long. CDR3 sequence reads: CSVESNGGLGYTF. CDR3 coding DNA: TGCAGCGTTGAATCTAACGGGGGTTTGGGCTACACCTTC.

This clone showed up just once. At one end, the junction sequence differs from germline, possibly due to a read error. This sequence joins TRBV28 and TRBJ1-4; 8 bases fit TRBD1. Per germline, CDR1 MDHEN and CDR2 SYDVKM. The CDR3 loop spans 16 amino acids. For the CDR3, the DNA is TGTGCCACTAACGGACAGGGAATCCCAACTAATGAAAAACTGCTTTTT. It specifies CATNGQGIPTNEKLLF.

The chain links TRBV5-5 to TRBJ1-1; 7 positions agree with TRBD1. V was pared by 0 bases and J by 4 bases, with 3 bases of the junction left unmatched. Germline lookup yields CDR1 SGHKS and CDR2 YYEKEE (reference sequence). CDR3 length: 14 residues. The CDR3 sequence is CASSLGYRGTEAFF. The CDR3 DNA follows: TGTGCCAGCAGCTTGGGGTACAGGGGCACTGAAGCTTTCTTT.